The next 10 T cell receptor beta chains were all read from a single sample in a study of PD-L1 blockade in urothelial cancer. Indicated time point: peripheral blood 6 weeks after treatment start. Assay: immunoSEQ multiplex PCR; the TCRdb copy retains only in-frame clones and omits some. The table lists 100,000 to 150,000 clones, about 84% of them singletons. The sample was PBMCs, taken around atezolizumab (anti-PD-L1) treatment. These receptors were collected from a man over 45 with urothelial cancer.

The chain joins TRBV5-1 to TRBJ1-4; D is possibly TRBD1 (5 bases). Trimming stripped 5 bases from V and 5 bases from J, with 13 bases between. The CDR3 runs to 14 residues. Germline CDR1 is SGHRS and CDR2 is YFSETQ. CDR3 amino acids: CASSPNQGNEKLFF. CDR3 nucleotides: TGCGCCAGCAGTCCCAACCAGGGAAATGAAAAACTGTTTTTT.

This clone was counted at least ten times. The chain has TRBV19 and TRBJ1-2, with 7 nucleotides matching TRBD1. There are 15 residues in the CDR3. The V segment lost 2 bases and the J segment 0 bases; nucleotides outside the gene matches: 3. Germline lookup yields CDR1 LNHDA and CDR2 SQIVND (reference sequence). CDR3 sequence: CASSIRQGANYGYTF. DNA for the CDR3: TGTGCCAGTAGTATAAGACAGGGCGCTAACTATGGCTACACCTTC.

This sequence joins TRBV5-3 and TRBJ2-1; TRBD2 matches at 8 bases. TRBV5-3 is filed as an ORF, its function uncertain. The V gene end was trimmed by 0 bases and the J gene end by 4 bases; junction bases not matched to a gene: 3. The CDR3 is 15 amino acids. The CDR3 nucleotides read TGTGCCAGAAGCTTGGACTGCGGGAGGTACAATGAGCAGTTCTTC. Residues: CARSLDCGRYNEQFF.

CDR3 nucleotide sequence: TGTGCCAGCAGTTCCCCCGGGACAGGGAATGAAAAACTGTTTTTT. Its protein is CASSSPGTGNEKLFF. This chain joins TRBV28 and TRBJ1-4; 9 positions match TRBD1. This CDR3 has 15 amino acids. From germline, CDR1 is MDHEN and CDR2 SYDVKM. Trimming at V came to 4 bases and at J to 5 bases, leaving 5 bases not matched to a gene.

CDR3 in DNA: TGTGCCAGCAGTCACGGGCCAGGGCAAGCTTTCTTT. Translation: CASSHGPGQAFF. The chain links TRBV27 to TRBJ1-1; perhaps TRBD1 as D (5 bases). Germline CDR1 MNHEY, CDR2 SMNVEV (reference sequence). V was cut by 5 bases and J by 9 bases, with 13 bases left in between. This CDR3 has 12 residues.

The gene calls are TRBV27 and TRBJ2-7; 13 bases fit TRBD2. In germline, CDR1 is MNHEY, CDR2 SMNVEV (reference sequence). The CDR3 covers 16 residues. Trimming removed 5 bases from V and 3 bases from J; junction bases left unmatched: 7. The CDR3 here is CASSPRTSGSFYEQYF. CDR3 bases: TGTGCCAGCAGTCCCCGGACTAGCGGGAGCTTCTACGAGCAGTACTTC.

A remark on this clone: The junction does not match germline at one end; this may be a read error. Other DNA sequences from this sample encode an identical CDR3 as well. The chain has TRBV5-6 and TRBJ2-6, with D tentatively TRBD1 (5 bases). This CDR3 region has 18 residues. Looked up from germline, CDR1 is SGHDT and CDR2 is YYEEEE. CDR3 in amino acids: CASSSNRYLSSGANVLTF. The CDR3 DNA sequence: TGTGCCAGCAGCAGCAACAGGTACCTGAGCTCTGGAGCCAACGTCCTGACTTTC.

This clone showed up just a few times. The chain links TRBV5-1 to TRBJ1-1; possible D gene TRBD1, 6 bases. In germline, CDR1 is SGHRS, CDR2 YFSETQ. CDR3 length equals 15 residues. V lost 5 bases, J lost 4 bases, and 18 bases lay in between. CDR3 residues: CASRPDTGRGTEAFF. CDR3 coding DNA: TGCGCCAGCAGGCCGGACACAGGGAGGGGCACTGAAGCTTTCTTT.

The rearrangement uses TRBV28 and TRBJ1-1; TRBD1 agrees at 7 bases. J gave up 6 bases and V 1 base, and 11 bases lay outside the gene matches. Germline CDR1 is MDHEN and CDR2 is SYDVKM. The CDR3 has 16 amino acids. For the CDR3, the DNA is TGTGCCAGCAGTTTATTTCCGGCAGGGGGTCCCTCTGAAGCTTTCTTT. Translating it yields CASSLFPAGGPSEAFF.

V and J are TRBV2 and TRBJ2-7, with 8 bases fitting TRBD1. Germline lookup yields CDR1 SNHLY and CDR2 FYNNEI. Trimming at V came to 3 bases and at J to 6 bases, leaving 10 bases not matched to a gene. This CDR3 region has 15 residues. CDR3 sequence reads: CASSDGQGGLVEQYF. DNA of the CDR3: TGTGCCAGCAGTGACGGACAGGGTGGGTTGGTCGAGCAGTACTTC.